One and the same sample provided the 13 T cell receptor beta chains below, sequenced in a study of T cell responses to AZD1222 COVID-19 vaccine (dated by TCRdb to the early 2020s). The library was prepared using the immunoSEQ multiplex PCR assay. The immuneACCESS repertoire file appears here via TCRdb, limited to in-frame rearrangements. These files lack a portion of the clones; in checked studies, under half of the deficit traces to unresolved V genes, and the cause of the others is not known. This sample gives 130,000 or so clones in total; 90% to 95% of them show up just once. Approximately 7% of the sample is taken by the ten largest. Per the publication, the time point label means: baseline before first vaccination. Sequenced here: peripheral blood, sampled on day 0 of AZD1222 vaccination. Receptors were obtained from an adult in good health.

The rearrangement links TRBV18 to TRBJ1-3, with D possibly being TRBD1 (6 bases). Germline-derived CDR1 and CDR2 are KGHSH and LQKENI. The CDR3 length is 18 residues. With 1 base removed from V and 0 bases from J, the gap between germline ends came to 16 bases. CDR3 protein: CASSPLARGGRSGNTIYF. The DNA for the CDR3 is TGTGCCAGCTCACCACTTGCGCGAGGGGGTCGCTCTGGAAACACCATATATTTT.

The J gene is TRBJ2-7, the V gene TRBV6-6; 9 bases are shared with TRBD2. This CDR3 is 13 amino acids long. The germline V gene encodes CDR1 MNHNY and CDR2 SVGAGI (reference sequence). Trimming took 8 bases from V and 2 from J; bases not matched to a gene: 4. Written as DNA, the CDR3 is TGTGCCAGCGGACTAGCGTCTACCTACGAGCAGTACTTC. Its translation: CASGLASTYEQYF.

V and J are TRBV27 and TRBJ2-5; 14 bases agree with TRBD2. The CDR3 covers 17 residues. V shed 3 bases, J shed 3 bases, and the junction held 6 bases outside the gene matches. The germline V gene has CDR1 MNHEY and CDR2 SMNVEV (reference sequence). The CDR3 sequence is CASSFRRGLAGEETQYF. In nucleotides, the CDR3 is TGTGCCAGCAGTTTCCGCCGGGGACTAGCGGGAGAAGAGACCCAGTACTTC.

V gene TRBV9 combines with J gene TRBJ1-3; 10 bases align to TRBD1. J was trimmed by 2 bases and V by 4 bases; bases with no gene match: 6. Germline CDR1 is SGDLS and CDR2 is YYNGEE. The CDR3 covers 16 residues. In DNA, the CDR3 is TGTGCCAGCAGCCCGCCAGACAGGGGGCCTGGAAACACCATATATTTT. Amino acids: CASSPPDRGPGNTIYF.

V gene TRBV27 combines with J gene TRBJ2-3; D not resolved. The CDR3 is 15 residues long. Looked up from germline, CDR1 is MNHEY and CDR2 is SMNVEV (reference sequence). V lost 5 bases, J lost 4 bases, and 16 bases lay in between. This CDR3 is CASSRWASLADTQYF. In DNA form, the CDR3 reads TGTGCCAGCAGTAGGTGGGCCTCTCTGGCAGATACGCAGTATTTT.

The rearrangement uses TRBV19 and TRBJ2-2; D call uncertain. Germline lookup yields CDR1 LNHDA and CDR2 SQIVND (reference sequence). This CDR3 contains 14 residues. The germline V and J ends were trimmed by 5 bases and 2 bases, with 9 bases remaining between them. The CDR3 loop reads CASSPSANTGELFF. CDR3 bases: TGTGCCAGTAGTCCCTCGGCCAACACCGGGGAGCTGTTTTTT.

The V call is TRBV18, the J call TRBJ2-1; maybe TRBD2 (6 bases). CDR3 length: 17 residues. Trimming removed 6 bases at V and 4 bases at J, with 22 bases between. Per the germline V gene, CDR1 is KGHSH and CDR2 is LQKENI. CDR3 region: CASSQGSGYLEYNEQFF. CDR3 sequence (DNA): TGTGCCAGCTCGCAGGGCAGCGGGTACCTAGAATACAATGAGCAGTTCTTC. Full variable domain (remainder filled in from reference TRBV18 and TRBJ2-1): NAGVMQNPRHLVRRRGQEARLRCSPMKGHSHVYWYRQLPEEGLKFMVYLQKENIIDESGMPKERFSAEFPKEGPSILRIQQVVRGDSAAYFCASSQGSGYLEYNEQFFGPGTRLTVL.

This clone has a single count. This chain's CDR3 is CASSPLQEGGSHNEQFF. In DNA, the CDR3 is TGCGCCAGCAGCCCCCTCCAGGAAGGAGGGAGCCACAATGAGCAGTTCTTC. The genes are TRBV5-1 and TRBJ2-1, with D possibly being TRBD2 (6 bases). The CDR3 has 17 amino acids. Deletions cut 4 bases from V and 5 bases from J, with 22 bases between. From germline, CDR1 is SGHRS and CDR2 YFSETQ.

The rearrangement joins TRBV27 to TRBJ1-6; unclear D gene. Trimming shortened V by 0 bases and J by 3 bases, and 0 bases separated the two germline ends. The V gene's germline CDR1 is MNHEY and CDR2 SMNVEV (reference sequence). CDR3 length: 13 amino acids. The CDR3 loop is CASSLSYNSPLHF. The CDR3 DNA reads TGTGCCAGCAGTTTATCCTATAATTCACCCCTCCACTTT.

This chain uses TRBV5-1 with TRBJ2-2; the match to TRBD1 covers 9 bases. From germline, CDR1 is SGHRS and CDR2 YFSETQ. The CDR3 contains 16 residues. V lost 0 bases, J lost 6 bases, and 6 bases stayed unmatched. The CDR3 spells CASSLVGQGIAGELFF. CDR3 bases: TGCGCCAGCAGCTTGGTAGGACAGGGGATCGCCGGGGAGCTGTTTTTT.

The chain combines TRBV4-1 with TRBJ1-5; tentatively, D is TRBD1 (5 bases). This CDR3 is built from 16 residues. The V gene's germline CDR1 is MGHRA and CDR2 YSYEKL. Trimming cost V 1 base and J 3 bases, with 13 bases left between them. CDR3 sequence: CASSQGFGGFNQPQHF. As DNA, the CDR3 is TGCGCCAGCAGCCAAGGTTTCGGGGGATTCAATCAGCCCCAGCATTTT.

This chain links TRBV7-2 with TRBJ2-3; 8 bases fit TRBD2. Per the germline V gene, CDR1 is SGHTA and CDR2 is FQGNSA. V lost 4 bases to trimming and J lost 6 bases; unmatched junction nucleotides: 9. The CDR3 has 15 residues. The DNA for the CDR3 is TGTGCCAGCAGCTATAGACTAGCGAGAGCCGATACGCAGTATTTT. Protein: CASSYRLARADTQYF.

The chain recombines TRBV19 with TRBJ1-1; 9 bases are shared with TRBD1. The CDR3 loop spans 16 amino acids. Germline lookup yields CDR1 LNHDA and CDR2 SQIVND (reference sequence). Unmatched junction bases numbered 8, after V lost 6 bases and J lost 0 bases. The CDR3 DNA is TGTGCCAGTAGCCACGGACAGGGGAGGCTGAACACTGAAGCTTTCTTT. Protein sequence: CASSHGQGRLNTEAFF.